This T cell receptor beta chain was identified during a study of identical twins. Study-wide results and caveats: Diverse VJ usage suggested most zero-insertion clonotypes were not invariant T cells. Weaker excess twin sharing was observed in beta out-of-frame sequences.

This clonotype was seen only a few times. The antigen remains unidentified. Germline V gene data show CDR1 as DFQATT and CDR2 as SNEGSKA (reference sequence). The CDR3 loop spans 16 amino acids. V lost 5 bases, J lost 8 bases, and 24 bases lay in between. A universal primer binding site was introduced by template switching. The final cDNA contained unique molecular identifiers. MiXCR, run by TCRdb on the 5' RACE reads, gives a single entry per CDR3 protein. Found here are 450,000 to 600,000 distinct CDR3 sequences, 20% to 25% of them singletons; the top ten hold 0.48%. The same specimen was also included in a second study, on yellow fever vaccine responses in identical twins.

This sequence originates from a woman aged 18-29 years in good health. V usage is TRBV20-1 and J usage is TRBJ1-4; no clear D. The sample consisted of CD4+ T cells sorted from blood. DNA of the CDR3: TGCAGTGCTCCCCACCAACTGCGCTTATGGAAGGAAAAACTGTTTTTT. This codes for CSAPHQLRLWKEKLFF.